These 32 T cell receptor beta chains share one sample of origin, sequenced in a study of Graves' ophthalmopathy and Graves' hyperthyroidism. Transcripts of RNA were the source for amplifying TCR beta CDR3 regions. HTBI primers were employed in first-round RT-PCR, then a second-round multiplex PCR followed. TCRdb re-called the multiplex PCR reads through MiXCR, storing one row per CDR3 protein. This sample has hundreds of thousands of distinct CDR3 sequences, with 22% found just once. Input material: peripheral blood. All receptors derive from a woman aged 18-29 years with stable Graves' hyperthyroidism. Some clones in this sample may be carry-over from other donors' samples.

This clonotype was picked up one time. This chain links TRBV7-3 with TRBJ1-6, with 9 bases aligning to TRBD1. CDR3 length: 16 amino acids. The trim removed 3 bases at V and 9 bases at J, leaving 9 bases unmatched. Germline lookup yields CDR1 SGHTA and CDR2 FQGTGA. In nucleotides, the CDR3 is TGTGCCAGCAGCTTGGGACAGGGATCATCTTCTTCACCCCTCCACTTT. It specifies CASSLGQGSSSSPLHF. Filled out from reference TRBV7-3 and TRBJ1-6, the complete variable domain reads GAGVSQTPSNKVTEKGKYVELRCDPISGHTALYWYRQSLGQGPEFLIYFQGTGAADDSGLPNDRFFAVRPEGSVSTLKIQRTERGDSAVYLCASSLGQGSSSSPLHFGNGTRLTVT.

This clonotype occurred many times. DNA for the CDR3: TGCAGTGGGGTCAGCAATAATTCACCCCTCCACTTT. Translated, it gives CSGVSNNSPLHF. This chain joins TRBV20-1 and TRBJ1-6; D unresolved. V lost 7 bases and J lost 5, with 9 bases in between. The CDR3 runs to 12 residues. Germline CDR1 DFQATT, CDR2 SNEGSKA (reference sequence).

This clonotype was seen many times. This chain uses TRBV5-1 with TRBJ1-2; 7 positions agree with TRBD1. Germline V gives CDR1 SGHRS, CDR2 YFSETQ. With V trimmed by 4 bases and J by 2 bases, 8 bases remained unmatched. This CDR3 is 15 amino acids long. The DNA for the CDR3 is TGCGCCAGCAGCACGATTCAGGGACAGAACTATGGCTACACCTTC. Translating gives CASSTIQGQNYGYTF.

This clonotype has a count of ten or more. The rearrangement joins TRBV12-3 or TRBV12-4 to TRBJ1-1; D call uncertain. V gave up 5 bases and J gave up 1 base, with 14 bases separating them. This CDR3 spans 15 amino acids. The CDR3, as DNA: TGTGCCAGCAGTCTCCCTTATTCAAAGAACACTGAAGCTTTCTTT. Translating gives CASSLPYSKNTEAFF.

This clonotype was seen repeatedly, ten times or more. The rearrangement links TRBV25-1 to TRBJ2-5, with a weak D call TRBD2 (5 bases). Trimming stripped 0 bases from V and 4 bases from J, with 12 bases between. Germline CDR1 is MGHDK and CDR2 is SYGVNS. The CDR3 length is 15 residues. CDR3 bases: TGTGCCAGCAGTGAATACCTGGGAGACTCAGAGACCCAGTACTTC. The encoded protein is CASSEYLGDSETQYF.

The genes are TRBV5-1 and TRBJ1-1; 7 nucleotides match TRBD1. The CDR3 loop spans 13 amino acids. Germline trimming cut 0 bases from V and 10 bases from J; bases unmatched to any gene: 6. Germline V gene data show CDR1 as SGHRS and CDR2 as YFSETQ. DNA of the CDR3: TGCGCCAGCAGCTTGGGACAGGGAGGAAGAGCTTTCTTT. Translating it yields CASSLGQGGRAFF.

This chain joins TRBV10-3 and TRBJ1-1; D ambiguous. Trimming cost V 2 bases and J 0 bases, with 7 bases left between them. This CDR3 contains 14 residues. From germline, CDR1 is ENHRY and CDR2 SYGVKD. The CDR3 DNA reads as TGTGCCATCAGTGAGCGCACCCTGAACACTGAAGCTTTCTTT. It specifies CAISERTLNTEAFF.

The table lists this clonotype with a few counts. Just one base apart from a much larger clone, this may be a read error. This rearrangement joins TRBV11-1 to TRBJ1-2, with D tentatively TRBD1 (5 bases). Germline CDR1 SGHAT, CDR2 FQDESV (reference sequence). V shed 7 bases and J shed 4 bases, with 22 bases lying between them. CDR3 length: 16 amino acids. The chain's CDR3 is CASTPRGGTSSYGYTF. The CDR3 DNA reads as TGTGCCAGCACCCCGCGCGGGGGGACTAGTAGCTATGGCTACACCTTC.

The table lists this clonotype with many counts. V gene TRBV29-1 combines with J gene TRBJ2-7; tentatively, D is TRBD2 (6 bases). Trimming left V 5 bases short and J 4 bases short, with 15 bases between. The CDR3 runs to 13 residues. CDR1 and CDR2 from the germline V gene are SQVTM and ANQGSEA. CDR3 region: CSVNVGGTYEQYF. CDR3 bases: TGCAGCGTTAACGTGGGGGGTACGTACGAGCAGTACTTC.

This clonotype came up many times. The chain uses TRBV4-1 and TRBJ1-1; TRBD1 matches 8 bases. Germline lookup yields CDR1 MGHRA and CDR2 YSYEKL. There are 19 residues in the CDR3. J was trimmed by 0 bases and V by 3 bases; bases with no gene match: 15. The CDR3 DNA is TGCGCCAGCAGCCAGTATGGGTCCTACCCGACAGGGGTGAACACTGAAGCTTTCTTT. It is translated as CASSQYGSYPTGVNTEAFF.

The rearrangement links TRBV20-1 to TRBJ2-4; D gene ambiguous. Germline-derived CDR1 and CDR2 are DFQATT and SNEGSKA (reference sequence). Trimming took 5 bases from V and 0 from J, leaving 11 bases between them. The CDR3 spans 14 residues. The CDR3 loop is CSAVALLAKNIQYF. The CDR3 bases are TGCAGTGCTGTAGCCCTGTTAGCCAAAAACATTCAGTACTTC.

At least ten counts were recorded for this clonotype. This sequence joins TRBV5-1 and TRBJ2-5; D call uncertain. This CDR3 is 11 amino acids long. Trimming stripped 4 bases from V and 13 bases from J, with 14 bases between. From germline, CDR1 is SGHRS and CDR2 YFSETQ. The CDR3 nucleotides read TGCGCCAGCAGCGGTGACACGGAATTGTACTTC. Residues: CASSGDTELYF.

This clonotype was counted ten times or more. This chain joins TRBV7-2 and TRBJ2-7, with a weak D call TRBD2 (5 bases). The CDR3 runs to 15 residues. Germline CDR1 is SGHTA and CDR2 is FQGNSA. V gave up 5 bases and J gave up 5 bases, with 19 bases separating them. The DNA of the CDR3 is TGTGCCAGCAGCCCAAGTCGGGGTGGAGCACACGAGCAGTACTTC. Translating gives CASSPSRGGAHEQYF.

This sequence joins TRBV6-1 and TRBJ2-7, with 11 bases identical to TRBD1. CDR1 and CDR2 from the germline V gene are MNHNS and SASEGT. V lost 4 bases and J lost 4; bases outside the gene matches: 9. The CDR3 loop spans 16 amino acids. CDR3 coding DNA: TGTGCCAGCAGTGGGACAGGGGGCGGGAGTTGGTACGAGCAGTACTTC. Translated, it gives CASSGTGGGSWYEQYF.

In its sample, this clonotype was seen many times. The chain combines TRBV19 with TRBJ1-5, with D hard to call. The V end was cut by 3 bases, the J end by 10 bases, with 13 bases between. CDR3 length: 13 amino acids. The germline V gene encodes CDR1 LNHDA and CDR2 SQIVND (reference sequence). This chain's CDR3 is CASSISLLKPQHF. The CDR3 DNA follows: TGTGCCAGTAGTATTAGTCTCCTTAAACCCCAGCATTTT.

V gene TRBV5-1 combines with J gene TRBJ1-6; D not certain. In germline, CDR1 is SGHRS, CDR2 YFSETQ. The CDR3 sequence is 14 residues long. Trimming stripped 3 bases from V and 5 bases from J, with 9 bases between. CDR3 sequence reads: CASSSVRDNSPLHF. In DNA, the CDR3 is TGCGCCAGCAGCTCCGTCCGGGATAATTCACCCCTCCACTTT.

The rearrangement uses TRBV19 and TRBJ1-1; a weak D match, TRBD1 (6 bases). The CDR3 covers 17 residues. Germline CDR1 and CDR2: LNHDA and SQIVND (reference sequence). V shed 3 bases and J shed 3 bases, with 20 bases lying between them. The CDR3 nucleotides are TGTGCCAGTAGTATGACAGGTGATACATGGCTCCACACTGAAGCTTTCTTT. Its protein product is CASSMTGDTWLHTEAFF.

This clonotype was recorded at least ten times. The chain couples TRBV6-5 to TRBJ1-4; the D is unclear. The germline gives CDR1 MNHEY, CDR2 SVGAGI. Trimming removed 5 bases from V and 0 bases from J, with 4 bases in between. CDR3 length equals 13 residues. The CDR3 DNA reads TGTGCCAGCAGTCACGCAACTAATGAAAAACTGTTTTTT. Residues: CASSHATNEKLFF.

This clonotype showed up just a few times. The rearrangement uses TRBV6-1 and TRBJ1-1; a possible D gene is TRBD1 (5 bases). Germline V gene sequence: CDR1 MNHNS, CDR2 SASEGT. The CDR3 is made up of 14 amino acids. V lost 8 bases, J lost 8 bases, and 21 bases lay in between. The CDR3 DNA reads TGTGCCAGCCACTTTGTGGCAGGGTCGTCGGAAGCTTTCTTT. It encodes CASHFVAGSSEAFF.

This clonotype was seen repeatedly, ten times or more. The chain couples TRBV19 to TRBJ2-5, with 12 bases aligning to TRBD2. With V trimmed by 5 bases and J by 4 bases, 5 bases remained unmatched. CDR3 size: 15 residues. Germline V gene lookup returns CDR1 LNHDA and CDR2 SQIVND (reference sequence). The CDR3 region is CASSSRLAGVETQYF. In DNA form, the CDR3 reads TGTGCCAGTAGTTCGCGACTAGCGGGAGTAGAGACCCAGTACTTC.

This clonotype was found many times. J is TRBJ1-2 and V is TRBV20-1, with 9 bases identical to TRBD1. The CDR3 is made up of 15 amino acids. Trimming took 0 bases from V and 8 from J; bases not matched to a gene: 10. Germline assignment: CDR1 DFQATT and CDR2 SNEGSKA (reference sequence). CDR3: CSARDAKGQGEGYTF. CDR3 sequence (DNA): TGCAGTGCTAGAGACGCAAAGGGACAGGGCGAAGGCTACACCTTC.

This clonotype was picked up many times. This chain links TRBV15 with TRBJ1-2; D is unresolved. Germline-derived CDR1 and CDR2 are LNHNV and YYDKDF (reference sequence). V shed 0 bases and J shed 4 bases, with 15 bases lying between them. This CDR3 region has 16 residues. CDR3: CATSRDRGLGGYGYTF. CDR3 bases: TGTGCCACCAGCAGAGATCGAGGGCTCGGTGGCTATGGCTACACCTTC.

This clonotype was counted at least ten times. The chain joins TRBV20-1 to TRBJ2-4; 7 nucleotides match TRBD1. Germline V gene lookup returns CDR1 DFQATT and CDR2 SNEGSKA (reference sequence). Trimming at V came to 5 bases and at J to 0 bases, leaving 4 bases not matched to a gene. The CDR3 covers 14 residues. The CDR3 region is CSAPRGLAKNIQYF. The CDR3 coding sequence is TGCAGTGCTCCCAGGGGGTTAGCCAAAAACATTCAGTACTTC.

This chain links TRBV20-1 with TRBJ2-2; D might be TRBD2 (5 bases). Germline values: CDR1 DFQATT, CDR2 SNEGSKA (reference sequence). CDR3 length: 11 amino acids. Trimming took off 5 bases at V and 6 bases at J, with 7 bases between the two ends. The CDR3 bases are TGCAGTGCTGAGCGGTCCGGGGAGCTGTTTTTT. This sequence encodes CSAERSGELFF.

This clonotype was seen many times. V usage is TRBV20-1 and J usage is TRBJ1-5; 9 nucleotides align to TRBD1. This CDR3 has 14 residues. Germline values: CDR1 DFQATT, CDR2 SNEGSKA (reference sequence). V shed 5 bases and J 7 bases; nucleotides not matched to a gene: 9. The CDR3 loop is CSALRDRAQQPQHF. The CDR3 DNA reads TGCAGTGCTCTCCGGGACAGGGCACAGCAGCCCCAGCATTTT.

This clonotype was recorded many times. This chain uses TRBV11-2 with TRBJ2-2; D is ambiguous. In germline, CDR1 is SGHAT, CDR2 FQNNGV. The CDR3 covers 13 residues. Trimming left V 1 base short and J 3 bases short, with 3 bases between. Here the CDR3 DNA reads TGTGCCAGCAGCTTAGCCCACACCGGGGAGCTGTTTTTT. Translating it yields CASSLAHTGELFF.

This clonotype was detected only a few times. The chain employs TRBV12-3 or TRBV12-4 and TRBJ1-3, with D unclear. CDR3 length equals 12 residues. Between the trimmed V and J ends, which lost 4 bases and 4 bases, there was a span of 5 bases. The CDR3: CASSSQGNTIYF. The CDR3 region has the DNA TGTGCCAGCAGTTCTCAGGGAAACACCATATATTTT.

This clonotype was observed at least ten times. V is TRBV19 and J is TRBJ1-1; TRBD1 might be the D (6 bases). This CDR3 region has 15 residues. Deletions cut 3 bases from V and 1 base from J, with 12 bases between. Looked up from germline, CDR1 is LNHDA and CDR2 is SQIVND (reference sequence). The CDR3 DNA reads TGTGCCAGTAGTATTCCGGGACAAACGAACACTGAAGCTTTCTTT. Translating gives CASSIPGQTNTEAFF.

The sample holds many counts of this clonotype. This CDR3 reads CSARKADSYEQYF. The CDR3 region has the DNA TGCAGTGCTAGGAAAGCTGACTCCTACGAGCAGTACTTC. The chain uses TRBV20-1 and TRBJ2-7, with D unresolved. CDR3 length: 13 amino acids. V was cut by 3 bases and J by 0 bases, with 9 bases left in between. The V gene's germline CDR1 is DFQATT and CDR2 SNEGSKA (reference sequence).

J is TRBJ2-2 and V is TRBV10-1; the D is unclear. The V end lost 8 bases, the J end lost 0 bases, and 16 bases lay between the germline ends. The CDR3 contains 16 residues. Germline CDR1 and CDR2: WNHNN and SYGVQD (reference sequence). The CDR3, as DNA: TGCGCCAGCGGTTCGGGTCCACACGCGAACACCGGGGAGCTGTTTTTT. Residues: CASGSGPHANTGELFF.

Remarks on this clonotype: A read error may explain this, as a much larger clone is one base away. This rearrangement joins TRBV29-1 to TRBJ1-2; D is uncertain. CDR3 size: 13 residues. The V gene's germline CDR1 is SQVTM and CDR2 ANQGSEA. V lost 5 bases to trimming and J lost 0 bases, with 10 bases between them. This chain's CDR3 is CSVLSTSNYGYTF. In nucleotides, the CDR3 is TGCAGCGTTCTGTCCACCTCTAACTATGGCTACACCTTC.

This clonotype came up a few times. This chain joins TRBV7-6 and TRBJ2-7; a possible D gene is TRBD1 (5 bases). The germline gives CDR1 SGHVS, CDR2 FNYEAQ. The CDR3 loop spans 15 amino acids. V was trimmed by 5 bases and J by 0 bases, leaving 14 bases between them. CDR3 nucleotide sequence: TGTGCCAGCAGCGTAGGGGAACAGAACTCCTACGAGCAGTACTTC. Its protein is CASSVGEQNSYEQYF.